The 13 T cell receptor beta chains reported below all come from one sample, sequenced in a study of Ad26.COV2.S vaccination and SARS-CoV-2 variants. The repertoire was sequenced with immunoSEQ multiplex PCR; TCRdb's copy has only in-frame clones and lacks some. Of fewer than 600,000 clones listed, roughly nine tenths are singletons. Treatment denoted: roughly 19 received Ad26.COV2.S at low or high dose, single or two shots; about 5 received placebo; per-sample allocation not given. Specimens were obtained on day 63 following the first vaccine or placebo injection. The sequences come from peripheral blood, collected in a trial of Ad26.COV2.S vaccine versus placebo. The origin of the receptors is a person between 18 and 60 years old who received the Ad26.COV2.S COVID-19 vaccine or a placebo.

The rearrangement joins TRBV27 to TRBJ1-1; 8 bases match TRBD1. The CDR3 sequence is 13 residues long. The trim removed 5 bases at V and 5 bases at J, leaving 4 bases unmatched. CDR1 and CDR2 (germline): MNHEY, SMNVEV (reference sequence). This chain's CDR3 is CASSRHRGTEAFF. Written as DNA, the CDR3 is TGTGCCAGCAGTCGACACAGGGGGACTGAAGCTTTCTTT.

This chain links TRBV20-1 with TRBJ1-2; no reliable D call. Germline assignment: CDR1 DFQATT and CDR2 SNEGSKA (reference sequence). CDR3 length: 10 amino acids. The V end was cut by 5 bases, the J end by 6 bases, with 7 bases between. The CDR3 reads CSAQGNGYTF. In nucleotides, the CDR3 is TGCAGTGCTCAAGGCAATGGCTACACCTTC.

The chain combines TRBV4-2 with TRBJ2-4, with D possibly being TRBD1 (5 bases). The CDR3 totals 17 residues. The V end lost 0 bases, the J end lost 0 bases, and 12 bases lay between the germline ends. Germline V lookup: CDR1 LGHNA, CDR2 YNFKEQ. CDR3 nucleotide sequence: TGTGCCAGCAGCCAAGATTGGAAGGGGTTAGCCAAAAACATTCAGTACTTC. It is translated as CASSQDWKGLAKNIQYF.

This chain links TRBV7-9 with TRBJ1-4, with 7 bases matching TRBD1. Trimming at V came to 5 bases and at J to 6 bases, leaving 9 bases not matched to a gene. Germline assignment: CDR1 SEHNR and CDR2 FQNEAQ (reference sequence). This CDR3 is built from 15 residues. This CDR3 reads CASSAYRGGYEKLFF. Here the CDR3 DNA reads TGTGCCAGCAGCGCGTACAGGGGAGGGTATGAAAAACTGTTTTTT.

The V and J genes are TRBV7-9 and TRBJ2-1; D call uncertain. The CDR3 length is 13 residues. The V gene's germline CDR1 is SEHNR and CDR2 FQNEAQ (reference sequence). V shed 2 bases and J shed 13 bases, with 15 bases lying between them. CDR3 region: CASSLYLREKQFF. The DNA of the CDR3 is TGTGCCAGCAGCTTATATCTGCGAGAGAAACAGTTCTTC.

The chain joins TRBV3-1 (or the pseudogene TRBV3-2) to TRBJ2-5, with unresolved D. V lost 3 bases and J 5 bases, leaving 10 bases between the germline ends. Germline V CDR1 and CDR2: LGHDT, YNNKEL (reference sequence). The CDR3 spans 13 residues. This CDR3 is CASSQFRRETQYF. In DNA, the CDR3 is TGTGCCAGCAGCCAGTTCCGTAGGGAGACCCAGTACTTC.

V gene TRBV7-8 combines with J gene TRBJ2-7; no firm D call. V lost 5 bases and J 6 bases, leaving 11 bases between the germline ends. This CDR3 spans 12 amino acids. Germline CDR1 and CDR2: SGHVS and FQNEAQ. The CDR3 bases are TGTGCCAGCAGCCCCCCTGCCCCCGAGCAGTACTTC. Protein: CASSPPAPEQYF. Complete variable domain (other parts from reference TRBV7-8 and TRBJ2-7): GAGVSQSPRYKVAKRGQDVALRCDPISGHVSLFWYQQALGQGPEFLTYFQNEAQLDKSGLPSDRFFAERPEGSVSTLKIQRTQQEDSAVYLCASSPPAPEQYFGPGTRLTVT.

The chain has TRBV10-1 and TRBJ2-2; 9 bases match TRBD1. J lost 5 bases, V lost 6 bases, and 13 bases had no gene match. Germline values: CDR1 WNHNN, CDR2 SYGVQD (reference sequence). The CDR3 has 17 residues. For the CDR3, the DNA is TGCGCCAGCAGATTGGGGGGGGGACAGGGTGTTACCGGGGAGCTGTTTTTT. Translation gives CASRLGGGQGVTGELFF.

The chain employs TRBV6-1 and TRBJ1-4; D uncertain. Trimming took off 3 bases at V and 1 base at J, with 12 bases between the two ends. This CDR3 contains 16 residues. Germline assignment: CDR1 MNHNS and CDR2 SASEGT. The CDR3 reads CASSERPGVTNEKLFF. CDR3 DNA: TGTGCCAGCAGTGAGAGACCGGGCGTAACTAATGAAAAACTGTTTTTT.

This clone was detected a few times. J is TRBJ2-7 and V is TRBV28; 7 bases agree with TRBD2. Germline trimming cut 8 bases from V and 4 bases from J; bases unmatched to any gene: 2. Germline assignment: CDR1 MDHEN and CDR2 SYDVKM. The CDR3 is 11 residues long. Here the CDR3 DNA reads TGTGCCAGCGGGAGGGCATACGAGCAGTACTTC. As protein: CASGRAYEQYF.

This rearrangement joins TRBV7-9 to TRBJ2-7; D unresolved. CDR1 and CDR2 (germline): SEHNR, FQNEAQ (reference sequence). The V end was cut by 8 bases, the J end by 3 bases, with 11 bases between. The CDR3 covers 12 residues. CDR3 sequence (DNA): TGTGCCAGCGCTCGATCGGGCTACGAGCAGTACTTC. Residues: CASARSGYEQYF.

The V call is TRBV7-8, the J call TRBJ2-6, with D unresolved. In germline, CDR1 is SGHVS, CDR2 FQNEAQ. This CDR3 spans 18 amino acids. Trimming pared 4 bases from V and 0 bases from J, leaving 16 bases between. The DNA for the CDR3 is TGTGCCAGCAGCTCCCCAGGTAACAGCCCCTCTGGGGCCAACGTCCTGACTTTC. Its protein product is CASSSPGNSPSGANVLTF.

The J gene is TRBJ2-5, the V gene TRBV3-1 (or the pseudogene TRBV3-2), with D perhaps matching TRBD2 (7 bases). The V and J ends lost 4 bases and 1 base respectively, with 10 bases between them. The CDR3 is made up of 14 amino acids. CDR1 and CDR2 from the germline V gene are LGHDT and YNNKEL (reference sequence). The CDR3 DNA reads as TGTGCCAGCAGCCGAAGGGGGGGCCAAGAGACCCAGTACTTC. Its protein product is CASSRRGGQETQYF.